The clone carrying this T cell receptor (beta chain) was seen repeatedly, ten times or more. Antigen specificity is unknown. The library was built from approximately 400 ng RNA with molecular barcoded adaptors for alpha/delta and beta/gamma chains. TCRdb re-called the reads through MiXCR, storing one row per CDR3 protein. The sample contains 15,000 to 20,000 distinct CDR3 sequences, roughly a fifth of which appear only once. Germline V lookup: CDR1 SGHRS, CDR2 YFSETQ. The V end lost 4 bases, the J end lost 8 bases, and 13 bases lay between the germline ends. There are 13 residues in the CDR3. This sample is drawn from a study of read filtering for tumor transcriptome and immune sequencing. Background on the study: By R-ISS, stages I, II and III held about 8, 15 and 7 patients.

Study-wide findings and caveats: This fraction held mixed bone marrow immune cells after CD138-negative sorting.

The sequencing input was a population of CD138-negative cells sorted from bone marrow. The chain recombines TRBV5-1 with TRBJ1-5; maybe TRBD1 (5 bases). This receptor was taken from a donor aged 40 or older with multiple myeloma. The CDR3 DNA is TGCGCCAGCAGCCTCAGGGTAGGGGAGCCCCAGCATTTT. It is translated as CASSLRVGEPQHF. The entire variable domain, with the rest obtained from reference TRBV5-1 and TRBJ1-5, is as follows: KAGVTQTPRYLIKTRGQQVTLSCSPISGHRSVSWYQQTPGQGLQFLFEYFSETQRNKGNFPGRFSGRQFSNSRSEMNVSTLELGDSALYLCASSLRVGEPQHFGDGTRLSIL.